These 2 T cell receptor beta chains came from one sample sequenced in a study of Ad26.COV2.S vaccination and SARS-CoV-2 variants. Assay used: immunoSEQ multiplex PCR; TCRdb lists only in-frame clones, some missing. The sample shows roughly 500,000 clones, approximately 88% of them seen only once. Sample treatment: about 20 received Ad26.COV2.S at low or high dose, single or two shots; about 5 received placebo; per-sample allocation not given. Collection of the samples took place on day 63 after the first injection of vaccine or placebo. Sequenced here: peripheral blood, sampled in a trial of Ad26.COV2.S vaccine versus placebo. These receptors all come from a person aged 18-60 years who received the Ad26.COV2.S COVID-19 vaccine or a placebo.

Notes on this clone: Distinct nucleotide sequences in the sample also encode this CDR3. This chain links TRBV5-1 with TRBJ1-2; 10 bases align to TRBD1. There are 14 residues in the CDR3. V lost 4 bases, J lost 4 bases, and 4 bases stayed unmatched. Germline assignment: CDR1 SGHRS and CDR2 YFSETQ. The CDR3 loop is CASSTGTGAYGYTF. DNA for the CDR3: TGCGCCAGCAGCACCGGGACAGGGGCCTATGGCTACACCTTC.

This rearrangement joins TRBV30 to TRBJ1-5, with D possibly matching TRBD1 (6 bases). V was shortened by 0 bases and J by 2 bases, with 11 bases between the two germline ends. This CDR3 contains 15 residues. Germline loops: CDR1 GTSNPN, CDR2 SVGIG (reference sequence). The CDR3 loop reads CAWSVRGVGNQPQHF. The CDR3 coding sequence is TGTGCCTGGAGTGTCAGGGGCGTGGGCAATCAGCCCCAGCATTTT.